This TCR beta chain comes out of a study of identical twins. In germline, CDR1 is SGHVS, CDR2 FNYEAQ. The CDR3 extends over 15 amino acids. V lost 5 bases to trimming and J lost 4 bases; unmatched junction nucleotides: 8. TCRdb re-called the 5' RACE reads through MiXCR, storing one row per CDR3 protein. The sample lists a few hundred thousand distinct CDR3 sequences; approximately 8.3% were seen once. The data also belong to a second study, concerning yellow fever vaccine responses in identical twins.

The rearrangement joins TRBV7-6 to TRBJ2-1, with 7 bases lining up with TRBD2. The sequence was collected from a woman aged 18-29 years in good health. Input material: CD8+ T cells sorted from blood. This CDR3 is CASSLLAIIYNEQFF. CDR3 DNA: TGTGCCAGCAGCCTACTAGCGATCATTTACAATGAGCAGTTCTTC.